The source of this T cell receptor (beta chain) is a study of blood T cell repertoires in COVID-19. This clone was recorded at least ten times. Clones were sequenced by immunoSEQ multiplex PCR, and TCRdb holds only the in-frame ones, with some missing. The top ten hold approximately 14% of the sample, which has roughly 160,000 clones, approximately 88% seen once. Trimming cost V 0 bases and J 4 bases; bases outside gene matches: 2. Per germline, CDR1 MRHNA and CDR2 SNTAGT. The CDR3 extends over 15 amino acids. The sequence was collected from a man younger than 30 with active or convalescent COVID-19. V gene TRBV6-4 combines with J gene TRBJ2-2, with TRBD1 identical over 7 bases. The sample comprised peripheral blood. As DNA, the CDR3 is TGTGCCAGCAGTGACTCCCCAGGGGGCACCGGGGAGCTGTTTTTT. Protein sequence: CASSDSPGGTGELFF.